This T cell receptor (beta chain) was sequenced during a study of neurological immune-mediated disorders. This clonotype was seen many times. The antigen is not known. The authors produced cDNA by 5'RACE using 10-nucleotide random UMIs. TCRdb independently ran MiXCR on the 5' RACE reads; one entry per CDR3 protein. The profile covers 50,000 to 75,000 distinct CDR3 sequences, with more than 3.5% appearing a single time and about 2.6% taken by the ten largest. The study, taken as a whole, reports: HTLV-1-associated myelopathy showed the most TCR clonal expansion; multiple sclerosis the least, below healthy controls.

This TCR was sampled from a man aged 50-60 years with multiple sclerosis. Sequenced: PBMCs.

The chain's CDR3 is CSVARQGPYEQYF. CDR3 nucleotide sequence: TGCAGCGTTGCAAGACAGGGCCCCTACGAGCAGTACTTC. The rearrangement links TRBV29-1 to TRBJ2-7, with TRBD1 identical over 7 bases. There are 13 residues in the CDR3. The trim removed 4 bases at V and 2 bases at J, leaving 5 bases unmatched. The V gene's germline CDR1 is SQVTM and CDR2 ANQGSEA.